A single sample gave rise to the 13 T cell receptor beta chains below, sequenced in a study of HIV-infected patients and healthy controls. The repertoire came from unfractionated whole blood and reflected all unsorted peripheral T cells. Approximately 500 ng RNA was reverse transcribed with alpha and beta constant-region primers. Using multiplexing indices, alpha and beta chain libraries were generated apart by chain-specific third strand synthesis. TCRdb redid the calling of the 5' RACE reads with MiXCR, one entry per CDR3 protein. This table has hundreds of distinct CDR3 sequences, over 60% appearing once. The sample was blood, taken before antiretroviral therapy. The receptors come from an adult with HIV infection.

Note on this clonotype: Because this beta chain is a stray read in a library intended to capture alpha chains, its abundance should not be given much weight. This chain links TRBV4-1 with TRBJ1-4; D is undetermined. Trimming stripped 3 bases from V and 8 bases from J, with 7 bases between. Germline lookup yields CDR1 MGHRA and CDR2 YSYEKL. The CDR3 runs to 12 residues. For the CDR3, the DNA is TGCGCCAGCAGCCAGGACTTGGAAAAACTGTTTTTT. Its translation: CASSQDLEKLFF.

Turning to this clonotype: This beta chain lies outside the target of a library built for alpha chains; its clone size means little. The chain is built from TRBV20-1 and TRBJ2-2; D gene uncertain. Germline V gene data show CDR1 as DFQATT and CDR2 as SNEGSKA (reference sequence). The CDR3 runs to 15 residues. Trimming removed 0 bases from V and 6 bases from J, with 14 bases in between. The DNA of the CDR3 is TGCAGTGCTAGAGATAGGCTCTGGATGGCCGGGGAGCTGTTTTTT. It specifies CSARDRLWMAGELFF.

The count of this clonotype is one. This beta chain came through as a stray read in a library set up for alpha chains, and its size says little. CDR3 amino acids: CASSLDRGLVYGYTF. DNA for the CDR3: TGTGCCAGCAGCCTCGACAGGGGGCTTGTCTATGGCTACACCTTC. The genes are TRBV6-2 or TRBV6-3 and TRBJ1-2, with 10 bases matching TRBD1. CDR3 length: 15 residues. In germline, CDR1 is MNHEY, CDR2 SVGEGT. J gave up 4 bases and V 6 bases, and 8 bases lay outside the gene matches.

This clonotype was counted once. This beta chain slipped into a library made for alpha chains as a stray read, so its size is not meaningful. The chain carries TRBV30 and TRBJ2-1; possible D gene TRBD2, 5 bases. This CDR3 spans 12 amino acids. Trimming removed 0 bases at V and 6 bases at J, with 6 bases between. The germline gives CDR1 GTSNPN, CDR2 SVGIG (reference sequence). The CDR3 loop is CAWSVTSNEQFF. The CDR3, as DNA: TGTGCCTGGAGTGTCACTAGCAATGAGCAGTTCTTC.

Judged by abundance, this clonotype is hyperexpanded. This beta chain came through as a stray read in a library set up for alpha chains, and its size says little. The rearrangement links TRBV28 to TRBJ1-6; no clear D. Germline CDR1 MDHEN, CDR2 SYDVKM. The CDR3 has 12 amino acids. V was trimmed by 10 bases and J by 9 bases, leaving 13 bases between them. This CDR3 is CATDPGSSPLHF. The CDR3 DNA reads as TGTGCCACCGACCCGGGGAGTTCACCCCTCCACTTT.

This clonotype was counted once. This beta chain turned up in a library designed for alpha chains; as an off-target read, its abundance says little. This chain uses TRBV29-1 with TRBJ2-7; 8 bases fit TRBD2. Per the germline V gene, CDR1 is SQVTM and CDR2 is ANQGSEA. Unmatched junction bases numbered 10, after V lost 3 bases and J lost 6 bases. The CDR3 loop spans 14 amino acids. The chain's CDR3 is CSVDPGGGTGEQYF. CDR3 coding DNA: TGCAGCGTTGATCCCGGCGGGGGGACGGGCGAGCAGTACTTC.

As to this clonotype: Within a library made for alpha chains, this beta chain is off target, and its count is uninformative. This chain connects TRBV6-5 to TRBJ1-1; 10 positions match TRBD1. V dropped 2 bases and J dropped 1; count of bases not matched to a gene: 4. CDR1 and CDR2 from the germline V gene are MNHEY and SVGAGI. CDR3 length: 16 amino acids. The CDR3 bases are TGTGCCAGCAGTTACGGGAGACAGGGGGCGAACACTGAAGCTTTCTTT. It is translated as CASSYGRQGANTEAFF.

As to this clonotype: This beta chain lies outside the target of a library built for alpha chains; its clone size means little. The genes are TRBV7-9 and TRBJ2-6; D gene uncertain. Germline V gives CDR1 SEHNR, CDR2 FQNEAQ (reference sequence). There are 13 residues in the CDR3. The V and J ends lost 4 bases and 4 bases respectively, with 5 bases between them. In nucleotides, the CDR3 is TGTGCCAGCAGCTCCATAGGGGCCAACGTCCTGACTTTC. This codes for CASSSIGANVLTF.

Concerning this clonotype itself: This beta chain is a stray read from a library made for alpha chains; its abundance is not meaningful. V usage is TRBV2 and J usage is TRBJ1-1; D is undetermined. Germline CDR1 SNHLY, CDR2 FYNNEI. This CDR3 is built from 15 residues. Trimming took 3 bases from V and 1 from J, leaving 12 bases between them. CDR3 nucleotides: TGTGCCAGCAGTGACTCAGACGCGGAGAACACTGAAGCTTTCTTT. Protein sequence: CASSDSDAENTEAFF.

On this clonotype: Little can be read into the size of this beta chain, an off-target read in a library designed for alpha chains. V gene TRBV7-6 combines with J gene TRBJ2-1; D is undetermined. CDR3 length: 14 amino acids. CDR1 is SGHVS and CDR2 is FNYEAQ in the germline V gene. V was shortened by 4 bases and J by 6 bases, with 13 bases between the two germline ends. This CDR3 is CASSSELDSNEQFF. The CDR3 region has the DNA TGTGCCAGCAGCTCTGAACTGGATTCCAATGAGCAGTTCTTC. The variable domain in full, with the rest retrieved from reference TRBV7-6 and TRBJ2-1, is GAGVSQSPRYKVTKRGQDVALRCDPISGHVSLYWYRQALGQGPEFLTYFNYEAQQDKSGLPNDRFSAERPEGSISTLTIQRTEQRDSAMYRCASSSELDSNEQFFGPGTRLTVL.

Concerning this clonotype: This beta chain represents an off-target read in a library built for alpha chains; its size is of limited meaning. V and J are TRBV2 and TRBJ2-3; D remains unclear. Between the trimmed V and J ends, which lost 5 bases and 5 bases, there was a span of 14 bases. Germline CDR1 is SNHLY and CDR2 is FYNNEI. The CDR3 sequence is 14 residues long. The CDR3: CASSFDLSGDTQYF. The CDR3 nucleotides are TGTGCCAGCAGTTTTGACTTATCGGGAGATACGCAGTATTTT.

Worth noting for this clonotype: Within a library made for alpha chains, this beta chain is off target, and its count is uninformative. This rearrangement joins TRBV2 to TRBJ1-4; D unclear. Germline loops: CDR1 SNHLY, CDR2 FYNNEI. The CDR3 contains 14 residues. The V and J ends lost 2 bases and 2 bases respectively, with 6 bases between them. The DNA of the CDR3 is TGTGCCAGCAGTGAAAGGAGGACTAATGAAAAACTGTTTTTT. Translated, it gives CASSERRTNEKLFF.

To note about this clonotype: This beta chain is off target for a library built for alpha chains, so its abundance means little. This chain joins TRBV30 and TRBJ1-5; 7 bases are shared with TRBD1. This CDR3 is built from 13 residues. Germline CDR1 reads GTSNPN; CDR2 reads SVGIG (reference sequence). The V and J ends lost 3 bases and 6 bases, in that order; junction bases with no gene match: 5. DNA for the CDR3: TGTGCCTGGAGGGGACAGATGGGTCAGCCCCAGCATTTT. Amino acids: CAWRGQMGQPQHF. The whole variable domain, remainder taken from reference TRBV30 and TRBJ1-5, is SQTIHQWPATLVQPVGSPLSLECTVEGTSNPNLYWYRQAAGRGLQLLFYSVGIGQISSEVPQNLSASRPQDRQFILSSKKLLLSDSGFYLCAWRGQMGQPQHFGDGTRLSIL.